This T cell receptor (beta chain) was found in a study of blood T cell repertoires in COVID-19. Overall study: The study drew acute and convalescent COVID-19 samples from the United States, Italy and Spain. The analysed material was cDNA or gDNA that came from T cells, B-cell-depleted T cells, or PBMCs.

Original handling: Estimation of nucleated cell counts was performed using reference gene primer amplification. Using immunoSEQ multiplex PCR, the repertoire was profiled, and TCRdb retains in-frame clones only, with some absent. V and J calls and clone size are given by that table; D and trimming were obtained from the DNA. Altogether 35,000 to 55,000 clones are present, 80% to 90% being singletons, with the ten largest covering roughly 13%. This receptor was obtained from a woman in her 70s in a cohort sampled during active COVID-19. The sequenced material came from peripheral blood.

CDR3 loop: CASSIGQGQPQHF. CDR3 DNA: TGTGCCAGTAGTATCGGACAGGGGCAGCCCCAGCATTTT. The chain recombines TRBV19 with TRBJ1-5; 9 nucleotides align to TRBD1. Germline assignment: CDR1 LNHDA and CDR2 SQIVND (reference sequence). V dropped 3 bases and J dropped 7; count of bases not matched to a gene: 1. The CDR3 is 13 amino acids.